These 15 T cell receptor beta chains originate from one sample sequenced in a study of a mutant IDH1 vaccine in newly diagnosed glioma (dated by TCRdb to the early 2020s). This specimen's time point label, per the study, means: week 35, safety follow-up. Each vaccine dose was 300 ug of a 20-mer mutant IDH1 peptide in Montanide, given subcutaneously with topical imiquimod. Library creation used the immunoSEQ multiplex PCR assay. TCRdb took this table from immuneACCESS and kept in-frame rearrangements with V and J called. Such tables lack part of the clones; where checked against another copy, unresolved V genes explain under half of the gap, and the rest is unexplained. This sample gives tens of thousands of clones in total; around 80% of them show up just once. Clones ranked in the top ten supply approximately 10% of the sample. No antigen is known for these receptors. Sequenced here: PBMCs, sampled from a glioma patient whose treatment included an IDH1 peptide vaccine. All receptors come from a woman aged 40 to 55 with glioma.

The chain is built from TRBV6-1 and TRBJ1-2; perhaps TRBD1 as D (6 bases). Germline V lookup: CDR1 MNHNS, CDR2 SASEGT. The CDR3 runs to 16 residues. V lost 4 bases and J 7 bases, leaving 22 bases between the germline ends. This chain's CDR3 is CASSVLLDRTGPGYTF. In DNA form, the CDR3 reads TGTGCCAGCAGTGTACTTTTGGACAGAACTGGCCCTGGCTACACCTTC.

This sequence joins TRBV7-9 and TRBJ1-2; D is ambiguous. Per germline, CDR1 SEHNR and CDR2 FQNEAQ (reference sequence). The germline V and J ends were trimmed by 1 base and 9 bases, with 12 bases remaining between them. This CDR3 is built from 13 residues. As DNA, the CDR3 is TGTGCCAGCAGCTTAGAAGTGGGATGGCGCTACACCTTC. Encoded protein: CASSLEVGWRYTF.

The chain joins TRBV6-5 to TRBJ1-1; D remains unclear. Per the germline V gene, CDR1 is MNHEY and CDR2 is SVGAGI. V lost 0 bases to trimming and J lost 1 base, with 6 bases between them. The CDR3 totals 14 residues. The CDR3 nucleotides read TGTGCCAGCAGTTACTCCTGGGGGAACACTGAAGCTTTCTTT. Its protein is CASSYSWGNTEAFF.

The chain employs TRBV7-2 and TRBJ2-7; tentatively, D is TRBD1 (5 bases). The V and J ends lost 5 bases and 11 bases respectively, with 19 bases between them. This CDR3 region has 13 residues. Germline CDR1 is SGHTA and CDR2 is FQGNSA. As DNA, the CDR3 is TGTGCCAGCAGCCCCGACAGCCGTCATTGGGAGTACTTC. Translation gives CASSPDSRHWEYF.

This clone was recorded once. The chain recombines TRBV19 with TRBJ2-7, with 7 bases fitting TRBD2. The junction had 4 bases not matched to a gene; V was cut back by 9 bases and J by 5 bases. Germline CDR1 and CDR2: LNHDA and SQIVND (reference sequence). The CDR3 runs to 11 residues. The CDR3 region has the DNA TGTGCCAGCTCTCGGGGGGACGAGCAGTACTTC. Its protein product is CASSRGDEQYF.

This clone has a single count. As DNA, the CDR3 is TGTGCCTGGGGGACGGGGGGGCAGACAGATACGCAGTATTTT. Its translation is CAWGTGGQTDTQYF. The gene calls are TRBV30 and TRBJ2-3; 8 bases map to TRBD2. Germline V gene lookup returns CDR1 GTSNPN and CDR2 SVGIG (reference sequence). The CDR3 totals 14 residues. Losses at the gene ends were 5 bases for V and 3 bases for J; bases not matched to a gene: 7.

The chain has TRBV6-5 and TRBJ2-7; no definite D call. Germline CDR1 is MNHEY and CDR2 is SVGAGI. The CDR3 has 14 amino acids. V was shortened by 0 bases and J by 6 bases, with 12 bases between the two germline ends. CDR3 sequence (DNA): TGTGCCAGCAGTTACTCTGGGTCGGGTGGCGAGCAGTACTTC. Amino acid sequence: CASSYSGSGGEQYF.

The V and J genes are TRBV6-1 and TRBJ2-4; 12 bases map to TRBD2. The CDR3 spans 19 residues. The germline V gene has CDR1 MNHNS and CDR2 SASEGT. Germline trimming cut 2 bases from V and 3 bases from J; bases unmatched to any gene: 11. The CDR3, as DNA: TGTGCCAGCAGTGAATACCCTAGCGGGGGGGCCGCTGACAAAAACATTCAGTACTTC. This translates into CASSEYPSGGAADKNIQYF.

CDR3 bases: TGTGCCAGCAGCCGTGCGGAGGGGGCCTATGGCTACACCTTC. Translated, it gives CASSRAEGAYGYTF. The chain uses TRBV7-9 and TRBJ1-2; 7 bases line up with TRBD1. From germline, CDR1 is SEHNR and CDR2 FQNEAQ (reference sequence). The length of the CDR3 is 14 residues. Unmatched junction bases numbered 7, after V lost 5 bases and J lost 4 bases.

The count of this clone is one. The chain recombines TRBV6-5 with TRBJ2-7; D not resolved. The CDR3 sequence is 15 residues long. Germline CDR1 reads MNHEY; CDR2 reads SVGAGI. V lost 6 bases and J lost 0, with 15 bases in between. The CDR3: CASSPDSLASYEQYF. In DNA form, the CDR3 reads TGTGCCAGCAGCCCTGACTCCTTAGCCTCCTACGAGCAGTACTTC.

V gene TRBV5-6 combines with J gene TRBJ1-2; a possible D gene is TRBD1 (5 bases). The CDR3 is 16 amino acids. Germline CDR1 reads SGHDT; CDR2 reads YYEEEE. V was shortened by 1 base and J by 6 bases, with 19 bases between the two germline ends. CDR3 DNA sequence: TGTGCCAGCAGCTTGTTTGTCAGGCCTATGGGGCATGGCTACACCTTC. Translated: CASSLFVRPMGHGYTF.

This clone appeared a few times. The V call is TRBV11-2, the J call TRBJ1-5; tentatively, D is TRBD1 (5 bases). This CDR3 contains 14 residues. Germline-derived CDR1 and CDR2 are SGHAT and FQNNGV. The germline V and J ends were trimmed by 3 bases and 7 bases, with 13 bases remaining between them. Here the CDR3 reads CASSFDRGRQPQHF. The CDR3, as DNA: TGTGCCAGCAGCTTTGATAGGGGAAGGCAGCCCCAGCATTTT.

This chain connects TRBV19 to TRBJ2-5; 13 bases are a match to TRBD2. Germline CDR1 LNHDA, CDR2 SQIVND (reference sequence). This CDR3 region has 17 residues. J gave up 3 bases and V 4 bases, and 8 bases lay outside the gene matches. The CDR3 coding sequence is TGTGCCAGTAGTAGAGGACTAGCGGGGGTATGGAAAGAGACCCAGTACTTC. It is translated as CASSRGLAGVWKETQYF. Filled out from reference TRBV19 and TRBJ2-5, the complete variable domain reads DGGITQSPKYLFRKEGQNVTLSCEQNLNHDAMYWYRQDPGQGLRLIYYSQIVNDFQKGDIAEGYSVSREKKESFPLTVTSAQKNPTAFYLCASSRGLAGVWKETQYFGPGTRLLVL.

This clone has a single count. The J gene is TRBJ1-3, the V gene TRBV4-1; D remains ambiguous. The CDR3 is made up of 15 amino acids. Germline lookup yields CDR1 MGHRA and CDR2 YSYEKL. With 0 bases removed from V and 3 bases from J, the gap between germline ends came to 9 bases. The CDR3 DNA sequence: TGCGCCAGCAGCCAAGATTCAGGTTTTGGAAACACCATATATTTT. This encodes CASSQDSGFGNTIYF.

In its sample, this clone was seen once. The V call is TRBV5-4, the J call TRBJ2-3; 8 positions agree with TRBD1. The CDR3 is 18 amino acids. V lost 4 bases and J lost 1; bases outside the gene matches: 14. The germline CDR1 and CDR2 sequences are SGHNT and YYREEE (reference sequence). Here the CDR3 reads CASSRTGTLVRGTDTQYF. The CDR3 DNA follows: TGTGCCAGCAGCCGGACAGGGACCTTGGTTCGGGGCACAGATACGCAGTATTTT.